This T cell receptor beta chain stems from a study of CD8+CD57+ T cells in acquired aplastic anemia (dated by TCRdb to between 2018 and 2020). Context from the whole study: DNA extracted from sorted CD4+ and CD8+ cells had a mean of around 3 ug, with a range of roughly 0.18 to 27.4 ug. CD8+CD57+ expansion was defined as frequency above the mean frequency observed in healthy subjects.

A single count supports this clonotype. Its binding antigen is unknown. The record has no base qualities; no much larger clone is one base away. One read alone is a weak basis. Patients chosen for sequencing had shown expansion of CD8+CD57+ cells by flow cytometry. Every patient had a diagnosis of severe acquired aplastic anemia based on International Study of Aplastic Anemia and Agranulocytosis and Camitta criteria. At the time blood was sampled, none of the patients had received any therapy. The study deep-sequenced TCR repertoires of sorted CD4+ and CD8+ blood T cells from severe aplastic anemia patients and healthy subjects. Patients were enrolled under clinicaltrials.gov protocols 00001620, 01623167, 00001397, 00071045, 00081523 and 00961064 in the USA. Ficoll-Paque density gradient centrifugation was used to isolate peripheral blood mononuclear cells. Before DNA extraction, CD4+ and CD8+ T cells were sorted by FACS or by magnetic beads.

Profiling of TCR beta VDJ combinations and CDR3 sequences used genomic DNA as the template. An Illumina HiSeq 2000 was the platform used for TCR repertoire sequencing. Under the source paper's analysis protocol: Repertoires were assessed using TRBV/TRBJ rearrangement plots, CDR3 size and DJ length profiles, and Simpson's diversity index. The most abundant DNA sequence in the deep sequencing data was taken as the immunodominant clone. CDR3 amino acid sequences were screened for sharing across subjects and were compared with published repertoires and the VDJdb database. The raw public data were reprocessed by TCRdb itself: fastp quality trimming at Q25, MiXCR clonotype calling, in-frame beta chains only. For every CDR3 protein sequence, its rows merge into one entry that carries the most common genes and DNA. The V and J calls were not made by the authors but by TCRdb's processing. This sample holds approximately 130,000 distinct CDR3 sequences; 55% to 60% were observed only once. The ten largest clones add up to roughly 30% of the sample.

What the work shows at the level of the full study, not this receptor alone: No significant difference in CD8+ Simpson's diversity was found between patients and healthy controls (P=0.060). Around 30 CD8+ CDR3 sequences were shared between patients and controls but appeared highly expressed in patients and within their immunodominant clones.

The TCR was taken from a human donor with aplastic anemia. The sample consisted of sorted CD4+, CD8+, or CD8+CD57+ T cells (not recorded which) from PBMCs.

The nucleotide sequence reads as follows: TGTGCCATCAGTGAAGTAGCTAGTACAGGGTCCTACGAGCAGTACTTC. The resulting protein is CAISEVASTGSYEQYF. The chain links TRBV10-3 with TRBJ2-7; 6 matching bases give a weak D call of TRBD1. V was cut back by 3 bases and J by 1 base, leaving a gap of 16 bases between them. Measured from the cysteine to the phenylalanine, the CDR3 is 16 residues long. CDR3 DNA is the only sequence kept; it has 48 bases, read in frame from the first base. As encoded in the germline V gene, CDR1 is ENHRY while CDR2 is SYGVKD.